This T cell receptor beta chain comes out of a study of shared clonotypes between healthy human individuals. Data came from immunoSEQ multiplex PCR; TCRdb stores just in-frame clones and leaves some out. The table records 550,000 to 800,000 clones, roughly 70% of them present only once. Germline CDR1 is SGDLS and CDR2 is YYNGEE. The CDR3 has 15 residues. V was cut by 3 bases and J by 6 bases, with 19 bases left in between. V gene TRBV9 combines with J gene TRBJ2-7; possible D gene TRBD2, 6 bases. The sequenced sample was memory CD4+ T cells sorted from blood. The subset here: CD45RA-negative fraction. This clonotype was obtained from a woman aged 25 to 45 in good health. CDR3: CASSAAHGVGGEQYF. DNA of the CDR3: TGTGCCAGCAGCGCAGCTCATGGTGTCGGGGGCGAGCAGTACTTC.